This T cell receptor beta chain was observed in a study of blood T cell repertoires in COVID-19. Study at large: Collection of acute and convalescent COVID-19 samples took place in the United States, Italy and Spain. T cells, B-cell-depleted T cells, or PBMCs provided the cDNA or gDNA that served as material.

Germline V gene lookup returns CDR1 SQVTM and CDR2 ANQGSEA. CDR3 size: 13 residues. V was clipped by 0 bases and J by 1 base, with 4 bases between them. Per the authors' pipeline: It was from reference gene primer amplification that nucleated cell counts were estimated. Assay used: immunoSEQ multiplex PCR; TCRdb lists only in-frame clones, some missing. V, J and clone size are those of that table, while D and trimming were read from the DNA. The data show 110,000 to 150,000 clones, around four fifths seen once. The TCR originated in a human donor in a cohort sampled during active COVID-19. The V and J genes are TRBV29-1 and TRBJ2-4; D gene ambiguous. The sample was peripheral blood. CDR3 sequence (DNA): TGCAGCGTTGAAGATCGGGCCAAAAACATTCAGTACTTC. This gives the protein CSVEDRAKNIQYF.